This TCR beta chain is from a study of neurological immune-mediated disorders. Trimming cost V 4 bases and J 3 bases, with 13 bases left between them. This CDR3 is 15 amino acids long. Germline V gene lookup returns CDR1 SGHKS and CDR2 YYEKEE (reference sequence). The cDNA came from 5'RACE, which used 10-nucleotide random UMIs. Using its own MiXCR run on the 5' RACE reads, TCRdb lists one record per CDR3 protein. The sample contains some 46,000 distinct CDR3 sequences, about a tenth of which appear only once. This clonotype turned up a few times. This receptor was taken from a man in his 70s with HTLV-1-associated myelopathy (HAM/TSP). The chain uses TRBV5-5 and TRBJ2-2, with D hard to call. Sequencing was done on a sample of PBMCs. This CDR3 is CASSLDAGYTGELFF. DNA of the CDR3: TGTGCCAGCAGCCTCGACGCTGGTTACACCGGGGAGCTGTTTTTT.